Listed below are T cell receptor beta chains from one sample, sequenced in a study of monozygotic twins with inflammatory bowel disease. TCRdb reprocessed the 5' RACE reads, keeping one entry per CDR3 protein, no DNA. Its table records approximately 110,000 distinct CDR3 sequences. The sequencing sample was made of blood. The receptors originated from a human donor with ulcerative colitis or Crohn's disease, or a healthy co-twin of an affected twin (not recorded which). Each CDR3 is given with its conserved first and last residue.

TRBV6-5	TRBJ1-2	CASSSSTDRGHTF
TRBV28	TRBJ2-7	CASSDRTRHLRVYEQYF
TRBV4-3	TRBJ2-3	CASSQERFEDTQYF
TRBV5-1	TRBJ2-5	CASSFRFTPPQYF
TRBV15	TRBJ2-7	CATSSAVRRGISYEQYF
TRBV2	TRBJ1-2	CASRRVVDGYTF
TRBV9	TRBJ2-5	CASSIEETQYF
TRBV5-1	TRBJ1-2	CASSPGQAIDYGYTF
TRBV10-3	TRBJ2-3	CAINFGGSTDTQYF
TRBV7-9	TRBJ2-7	CASSSREGVGGYEQYF
TRBV4-3	TRBJ2-7	CASSQVAGRPNEQYF